This TCR beta chain was obtained from a study of shared clonotypes between healthy human individuals (dated by TCRdb to 2020 to 2022). In terms of the full investigation: The cohort included a few men and a couple of women between 18 and 49 years of age. For each donor, CD4 naive and CD4 memory were each run on three plates, CD8 naive on two plates, and CD8 memory on one plate. To estimate repertoire size and how much clonotypes are shared between individuals, the study performed deep sequencing of blood TCR repertoires from a few healthy adults. Libraries were prepared and TCR repertoires were sequenced by different laboratories using diverse techniques, in order to increase sequencing depth and limit assay-specific biases. Per donor, leukapheresis produced somewhere between about 0.94 and 9 billion PBMCs.

Deletion took 4 bases off V and 0 bases off J, with a span of 14 bases between the germline ends. The germline V gene sets CDR1 to SGHDT and CDR2 to YYEEEE. Spanning cysteine to phenylalanine, the CDR3 consists of 15 amino acids. Of the read, only the CDR3 DNA is kept; its 45 bases are in frame from base 1. The donors were healthy, HIV-negative adults who had no recently reported acute infections or vaccinations. Every donor was a Caucasian adult residing in Nashville, Tennessee, USA. CD4+ T cells were enriched by magnetic negative selection; naive cells were then positively selected on CD45RA, and the negative fraction formed the memory subset. Blood was collected by leukapheresis, and PBMCs were isolated by Ficoll-Histopaque density gradient centrifugation and then cryopreserved in liquid nitrogen vapor phase. Purity and quantity of every magnetically sorted T cell population were checked by analytical flow cytometry. Each sorted fraction had its genomic DNA isolated and then quantified by UV absorbance on a Nanodrop 2000c.

The study at large found these results: The small number of donors limited the genetic and exposure-history diversity represented. When a few donors were compared, the shared fraction of clonotypes was roughly 4.8% for naive CD4, less than 4% for naive CD8, 2.3% for memory CD4, and less than 0.45% for memory CD8. Naive subsets generally had larger estimated clonotype richness than memory subsets. Only blood was sampled, and tissue TCR repertoires likely differ from those in blood. Incomplete sequencing was indicated by rarefaction of sorted-subset datasets, despite the large sequencing depth. Pairwise subsampling led to the expectation that sequencing depth would affect the degree of clonotype sharing among donors. Higher generation probabilities were observed for clonotypes shared by all four sorted-subset donors than for non-shared clonotypes.

Using the deep immunoSEQ assay, TCR CDR3 regions were amplified from genomic DNA by multiplex PCR. Extracted genomic DNA from each cell subset was spread evenly across all wells of several immunoSEQ 96-well plates, with each plate serving as a replicate. Each replicate PCR for sorted subsets received roughly 0.2 ug genomic DNA, equal to roughly 29,000 T cell genomes. Purified libraries were quantified with a Qubit 3.0 fluorometer, sized on a Bioanalyzer 2100, and re-quantified with the KAPA Library Quantification kit. A separate single-read 150-cycle Illumina NextSeq 550 flow cell was used to sequence each immunoSEQ 96-well plate. For the original study's pipeline: Because the immunoSEQ output held only junctional sequences and lacked quality scores, the filtering could not match the filtering applied to full-length reads. To assign V/J genes and CDR3, sequences were annotated using PyIR, a Python wrapper for IgBLAST v1.9, with IMGT germline references. Reads were filtered out if the reads had weak V/J assignments (E-value above 1e-6), no CDR3, stop codons, out-of-frame junctions, or ambiguous translated residues. A V3J clonotype was defined by an identical inferred V gene, J gene, and CDR3 amino acid sequence. To compute the percentage overlap between repertoires, the number of shared unique clonotypes was divided by the size of the smaller repertoire. RTK rarefaction, the Chao1 estimator, and Recon v2.1 estimates of unobserved clonotypes were used to assess repertoire richness. OLGA was used to compute generation probabilities for all TCRbeta clonotypes that the gDNA method yielded from a few donors. TCRdb took this table from immuneACCESS and kept in-frame rearrangements with V and J called. Such tables lack part of the clones; where checked against another copy, unresolved V genes explain under half of the gap, and the rest is unexplained. Clone size and the V and J calls come from that table; the DNA yielded D and trimming. This sample gives approximately 1.5 million clones in total; approximately 98.5% of them show up just once. The top ten clonotypes cover 0.36% of the sample.

A remark on this clone: What this receptor recognizes is not known. No base quality values were provided; no much bigger clone lies one nucleotide off.

The chain couples TRBV5-6 to TRBJ2-7; the D segment cannot be called with confidence. The sample comprised naive CD4+ T cells sorted from blood. The sample's cell subset or site label is to be understood as: CD45RA+ positively selected. The sequence was collected from a man in his thirties or forties in good health. The DNA sequence reads TGTGCCAGCAGCCCAGACGGGCAGACCTCCTACGAGCAGTACTTC. This sequence encodes CASSPDGQTSYEQYF.